The T cell receptor beta chain described here comes from a study of vaccination and CD4 T cells after COVID-19. The CDR3 is made up of 16 amino acids. Trimming took off 0 bases at V and 0 bases at J, with 8 bases between the two ends. The germline V gene encodes CDR1 MDHEN and CDR2 SYDVKM. This clonotype was observed once. Its specificity is unknown. Sequenced with the Oncomine TCR Beta short-read assay was DNA taken from cultured CD4+ T cells. In this case, cultured CD4+ T cells provided the extracted genomic DNA. TCRdb reanalysed the PCR reads using MiXCR and keeps one entry per CDR3 protein. The sample lists more than 13,000 distinct CDR3 sequences, about 28% occurring once. This sample's treatment: approximately nine-day PBMC culture with coronavirus spike peptide pools or control peptides (ViraFEST assay).

The sequenced sample was cultured CD4+ T cells from blood. The sequence derives from a human donor with COVID-19. The V and J genes are TRBV28 and TRBJ2-2; D is uncertain. The CDR3 region has the DNA TGTGCCAGCAGTTTATGGGAGATTGCGAACACCGGGGAGCTGTTTTTT. As protein: CASSLWEIANTGELFF.